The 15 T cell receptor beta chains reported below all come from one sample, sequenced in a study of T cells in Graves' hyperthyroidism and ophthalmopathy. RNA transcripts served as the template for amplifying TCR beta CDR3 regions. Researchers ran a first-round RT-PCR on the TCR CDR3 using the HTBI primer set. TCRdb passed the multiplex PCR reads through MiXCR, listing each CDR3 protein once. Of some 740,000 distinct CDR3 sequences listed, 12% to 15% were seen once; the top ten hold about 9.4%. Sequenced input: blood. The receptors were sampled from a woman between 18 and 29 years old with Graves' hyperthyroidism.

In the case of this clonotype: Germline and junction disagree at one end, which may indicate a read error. CDR3 protein: CATELNYCYTF. CDR3 nucleotide sequence: TGTGCCACCGAGTTGAACTATTGCTACACCTTC. The chain recombines TRBV25-1 with TRBJ1-2; D call uncertain. Germline V gene lookup returns CDR1 MGHDK and CDR2 SYGVNS. The length of the CDR3 is 11 residues.

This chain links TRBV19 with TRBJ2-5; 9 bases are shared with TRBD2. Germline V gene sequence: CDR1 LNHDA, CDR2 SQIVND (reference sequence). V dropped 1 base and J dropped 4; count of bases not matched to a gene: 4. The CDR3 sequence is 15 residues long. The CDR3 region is CASSIGQLAGETQYF. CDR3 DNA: TGTGCCAGTAGTATAGGTCAACTAGCGGGAGAGACCCAGTACTTC. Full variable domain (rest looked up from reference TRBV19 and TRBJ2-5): DGGITQSPKYLFRKEGQNVTLSCEQNLNHDAMYWYRQDPGQGLRLIYYSQIVNDFQKGDIAEGYSVSREKKESFPLTVTSAQKNPTAFYLCASSIGQLAGETQYFGPGTRLLVL.

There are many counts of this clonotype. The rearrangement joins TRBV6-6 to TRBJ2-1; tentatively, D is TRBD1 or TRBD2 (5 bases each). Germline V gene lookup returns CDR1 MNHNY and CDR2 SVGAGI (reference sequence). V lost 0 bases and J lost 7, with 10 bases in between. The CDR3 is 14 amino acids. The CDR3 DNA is TGTGCCAGCAGTTACTCGATTTGGGGGAATGAGCAGTTCTTC. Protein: CASSYSIWGNEQFF.

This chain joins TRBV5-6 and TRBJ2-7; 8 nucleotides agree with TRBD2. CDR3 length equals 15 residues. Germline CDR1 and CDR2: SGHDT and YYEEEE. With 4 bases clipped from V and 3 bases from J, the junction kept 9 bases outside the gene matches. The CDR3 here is CASSPDWREDYEQYF. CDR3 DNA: TGTGCCAGCAGCCCCGATTGGCGGGAGGACTACGAGCAGTACTTC.

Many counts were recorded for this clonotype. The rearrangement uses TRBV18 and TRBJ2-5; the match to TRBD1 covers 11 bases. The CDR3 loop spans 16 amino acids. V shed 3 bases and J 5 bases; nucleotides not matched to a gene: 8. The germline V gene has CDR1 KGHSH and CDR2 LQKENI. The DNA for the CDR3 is TGTGCCAGCTCACCGAGGACAGGGGGCAAGGCGGAGACCCAGTACTTC. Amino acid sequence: CASSPRTGGKAETQYF.

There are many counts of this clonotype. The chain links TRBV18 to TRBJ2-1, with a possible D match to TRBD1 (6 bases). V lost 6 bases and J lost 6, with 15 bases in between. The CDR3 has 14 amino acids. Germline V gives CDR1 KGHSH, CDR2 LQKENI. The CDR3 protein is CASSRGQLGNEQFF. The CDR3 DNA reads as TGTGCCAGCTCCCGCGGACAGTTGGGCAATGAGCAGTTCTTC.

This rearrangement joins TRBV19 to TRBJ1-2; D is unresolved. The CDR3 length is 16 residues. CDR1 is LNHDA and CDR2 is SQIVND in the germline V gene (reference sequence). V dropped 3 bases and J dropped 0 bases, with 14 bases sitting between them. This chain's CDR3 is CASSMVIDGSNYGYTF. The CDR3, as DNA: TGTGCCAGTAGTATGGTCATCGACGGTTCTAACTATGGCTACACCTTC.

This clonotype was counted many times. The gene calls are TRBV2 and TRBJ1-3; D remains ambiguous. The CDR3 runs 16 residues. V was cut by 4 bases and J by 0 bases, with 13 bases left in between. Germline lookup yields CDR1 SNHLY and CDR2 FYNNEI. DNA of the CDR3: TGTGCCAGCAGTGTGGTCCTTTTAAGCTCTGGAAACACCATATATTTT. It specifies CASSVVLLSSGNTIYF.

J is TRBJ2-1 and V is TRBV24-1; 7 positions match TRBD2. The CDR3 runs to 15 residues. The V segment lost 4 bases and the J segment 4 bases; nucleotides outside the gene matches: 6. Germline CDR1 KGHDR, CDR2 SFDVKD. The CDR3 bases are TGTGCCACCAGTGACCCTAGTAGCGGGTACAATGAGCAGTTCTTC. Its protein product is CATSDPSSGYNEQFF.

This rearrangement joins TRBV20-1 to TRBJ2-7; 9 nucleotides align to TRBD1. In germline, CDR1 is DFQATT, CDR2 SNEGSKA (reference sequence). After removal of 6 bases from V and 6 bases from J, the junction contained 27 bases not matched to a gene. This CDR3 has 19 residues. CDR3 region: CSARYPLVVKRDRVGEQYF. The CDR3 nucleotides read TGCAGTGCCAGATACCCTTTAGTTGTGAAGCGGGACAGGGTCGGCGAGCAGTACTTC.

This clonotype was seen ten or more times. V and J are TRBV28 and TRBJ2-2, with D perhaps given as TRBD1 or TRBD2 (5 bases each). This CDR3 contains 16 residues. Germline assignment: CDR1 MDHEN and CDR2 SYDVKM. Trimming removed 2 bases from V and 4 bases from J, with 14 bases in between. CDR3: CASSLLPGRPTGELFF. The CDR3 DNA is TGTGCCAGCAGTTTACTACCGGGACGCCCCACCGGGGAGCTGTTTTTT.

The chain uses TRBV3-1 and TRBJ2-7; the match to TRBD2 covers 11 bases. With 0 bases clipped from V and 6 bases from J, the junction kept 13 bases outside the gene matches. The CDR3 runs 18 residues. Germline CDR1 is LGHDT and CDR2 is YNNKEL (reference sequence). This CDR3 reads CASSQDDRLAGKLAEQYF. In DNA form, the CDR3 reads TGTGCCAGCAGCCAAGATGACCGACTAGCGGGAAAATTAGCCGAGCAGTACTTC.

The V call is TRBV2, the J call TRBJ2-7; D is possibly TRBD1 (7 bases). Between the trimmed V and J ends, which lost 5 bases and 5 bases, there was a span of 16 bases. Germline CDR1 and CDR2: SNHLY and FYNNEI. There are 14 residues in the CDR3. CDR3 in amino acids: CASSFAGQNHEQYF. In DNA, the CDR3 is TGTGCCAGCAGTTTTGCGGGACAGAACCACGAGCAGTACTTC.

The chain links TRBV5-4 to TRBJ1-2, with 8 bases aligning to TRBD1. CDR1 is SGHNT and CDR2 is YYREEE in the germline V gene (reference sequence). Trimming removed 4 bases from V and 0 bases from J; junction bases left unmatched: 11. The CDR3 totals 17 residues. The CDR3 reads CASSRSQGGITNYGYTF. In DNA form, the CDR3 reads TGTGCCAGCAGCAGATCACAGGGGGGGATAACTAACTATGGCTACACCTTC.

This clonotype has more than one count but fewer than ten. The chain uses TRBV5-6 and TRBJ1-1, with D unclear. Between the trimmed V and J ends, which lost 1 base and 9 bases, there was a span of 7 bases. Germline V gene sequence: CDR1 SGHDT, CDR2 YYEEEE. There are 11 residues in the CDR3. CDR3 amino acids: CASSLNRKAFF. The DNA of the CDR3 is TGTGCCAGCAGCTTGAACAGAAAAGCTTTCTTT.